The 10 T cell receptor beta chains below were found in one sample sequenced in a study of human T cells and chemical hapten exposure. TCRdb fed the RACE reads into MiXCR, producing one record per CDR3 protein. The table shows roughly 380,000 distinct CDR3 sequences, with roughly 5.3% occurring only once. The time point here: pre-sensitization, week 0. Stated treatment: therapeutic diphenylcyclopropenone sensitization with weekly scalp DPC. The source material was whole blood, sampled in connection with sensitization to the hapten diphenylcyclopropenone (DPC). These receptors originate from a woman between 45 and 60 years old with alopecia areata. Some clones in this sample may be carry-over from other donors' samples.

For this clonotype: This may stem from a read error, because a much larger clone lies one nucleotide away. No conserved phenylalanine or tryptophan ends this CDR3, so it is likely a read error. CDR3 sequence reads: CASSPGLAIFYEQYY. The CDR3 DNA reads TGTGCCAGCAGTCCGGGACTAGCTATTTTCTACGAGCAGTACTAC. The rearrangement links TRBV27 to TRBJ2-7, with 9 bases matching TRBD2. CDR1 and CDR2 from the germline V gene are MNHEY and SMNVEV (reference sequence). The CDR3 is 15 amino acids. V was clipped by 5 bases and J by 3 bases; unmatched bases: 8.

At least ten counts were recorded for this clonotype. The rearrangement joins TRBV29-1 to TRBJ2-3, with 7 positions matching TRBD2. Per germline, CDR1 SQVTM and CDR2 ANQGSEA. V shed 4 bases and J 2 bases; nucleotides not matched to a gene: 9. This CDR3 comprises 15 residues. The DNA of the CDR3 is TGCAGCGTTGTACTGCCTAGCGGTCTCACAGATACGCAGTATTTT. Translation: CSVVLPSGLTDTQYF.

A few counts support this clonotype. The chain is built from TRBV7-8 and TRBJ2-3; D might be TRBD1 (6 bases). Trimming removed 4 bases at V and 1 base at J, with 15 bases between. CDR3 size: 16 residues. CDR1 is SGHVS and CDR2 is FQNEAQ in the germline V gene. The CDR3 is CASSWGQALRTDTQYF. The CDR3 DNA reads TGTGCCAGCAGCTGGGGGCAGGCTCTTCGCACAGATACGCAGTATTTT.

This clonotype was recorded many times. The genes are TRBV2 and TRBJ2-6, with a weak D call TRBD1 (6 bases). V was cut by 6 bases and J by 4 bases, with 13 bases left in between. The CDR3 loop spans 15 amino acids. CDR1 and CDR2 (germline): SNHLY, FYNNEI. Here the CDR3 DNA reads TGTGCCAGCAGCGAAACAGGGACCGGGGCCAACGTCCTGACTTTC. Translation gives CASSETGTGANVLTF.

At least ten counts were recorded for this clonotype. The CDR3 loop is CASSERRSDTQYF. CDR3 nucleotides: TGCGCCAGCAGTGAACGCCGATCAGATACGCAGTATTTT. This chain uses TRBV10-1 with TRBJ2-3; D ambiguous. V was pared by 3 bases and J by 4 bases, with 8 bases between. Germline lookup yields CDR1 WNHNN and CDR2 SYGVQD (reference sequence). The CDR3 spans 13 residues.

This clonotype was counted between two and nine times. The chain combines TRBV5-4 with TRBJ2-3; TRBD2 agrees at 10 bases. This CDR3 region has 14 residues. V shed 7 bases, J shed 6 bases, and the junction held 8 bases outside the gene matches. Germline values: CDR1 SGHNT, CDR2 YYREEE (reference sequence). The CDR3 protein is CASRGAGGPDTQYF. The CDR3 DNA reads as TGTGCCAGCCGGGGAGCGGGGGGGCCCGATACGCAGTATTTT.

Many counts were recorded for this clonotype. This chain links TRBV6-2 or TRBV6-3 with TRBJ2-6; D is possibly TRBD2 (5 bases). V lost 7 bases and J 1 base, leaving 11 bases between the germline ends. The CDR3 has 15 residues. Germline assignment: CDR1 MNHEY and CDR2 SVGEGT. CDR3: CASMGAQSGANVLTF. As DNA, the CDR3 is TGTGCCAGCATGGGAGCTCAATCTGGGGCCAACGTCCTGACTTTC.

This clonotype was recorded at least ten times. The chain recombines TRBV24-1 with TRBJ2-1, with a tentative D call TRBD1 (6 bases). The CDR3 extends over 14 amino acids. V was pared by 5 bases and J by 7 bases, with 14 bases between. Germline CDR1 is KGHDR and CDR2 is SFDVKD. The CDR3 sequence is CATSVADRINEQFF. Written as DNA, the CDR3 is TGTGCCACCAGTGTCGCCGACAGGATAAATGAGCAGTTCTTC.

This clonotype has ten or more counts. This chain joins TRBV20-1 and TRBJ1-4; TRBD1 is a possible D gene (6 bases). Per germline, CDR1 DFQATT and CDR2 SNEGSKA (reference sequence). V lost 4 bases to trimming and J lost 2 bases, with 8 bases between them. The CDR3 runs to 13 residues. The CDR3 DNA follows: TGCAGTGCTAATACAGGGACTAATGAAAAACTGTTTTTT. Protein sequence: CSANTGTNEKLFF.

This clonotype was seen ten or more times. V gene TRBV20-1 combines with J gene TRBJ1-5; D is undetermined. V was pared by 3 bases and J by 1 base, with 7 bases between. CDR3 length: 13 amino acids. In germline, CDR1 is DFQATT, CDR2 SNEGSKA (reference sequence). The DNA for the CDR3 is TGCAGTGCTAGTGACGGGAGCAATCAGCCCCAGCATTTT. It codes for CSASDGSNQPQHF.